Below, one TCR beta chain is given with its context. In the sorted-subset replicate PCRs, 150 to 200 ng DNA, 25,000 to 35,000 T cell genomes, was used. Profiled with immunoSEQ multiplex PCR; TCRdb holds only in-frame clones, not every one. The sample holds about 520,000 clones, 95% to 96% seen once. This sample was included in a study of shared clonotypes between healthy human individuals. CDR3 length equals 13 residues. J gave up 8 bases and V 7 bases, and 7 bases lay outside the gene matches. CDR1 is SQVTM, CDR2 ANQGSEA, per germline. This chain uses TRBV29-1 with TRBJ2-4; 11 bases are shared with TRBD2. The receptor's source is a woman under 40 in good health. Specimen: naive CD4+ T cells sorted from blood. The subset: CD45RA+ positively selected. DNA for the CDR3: TGCAGCGCCCAACTAGCGGGAGTAGACATTCAGTACTTC. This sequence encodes CSAQLAGVDIQYF.